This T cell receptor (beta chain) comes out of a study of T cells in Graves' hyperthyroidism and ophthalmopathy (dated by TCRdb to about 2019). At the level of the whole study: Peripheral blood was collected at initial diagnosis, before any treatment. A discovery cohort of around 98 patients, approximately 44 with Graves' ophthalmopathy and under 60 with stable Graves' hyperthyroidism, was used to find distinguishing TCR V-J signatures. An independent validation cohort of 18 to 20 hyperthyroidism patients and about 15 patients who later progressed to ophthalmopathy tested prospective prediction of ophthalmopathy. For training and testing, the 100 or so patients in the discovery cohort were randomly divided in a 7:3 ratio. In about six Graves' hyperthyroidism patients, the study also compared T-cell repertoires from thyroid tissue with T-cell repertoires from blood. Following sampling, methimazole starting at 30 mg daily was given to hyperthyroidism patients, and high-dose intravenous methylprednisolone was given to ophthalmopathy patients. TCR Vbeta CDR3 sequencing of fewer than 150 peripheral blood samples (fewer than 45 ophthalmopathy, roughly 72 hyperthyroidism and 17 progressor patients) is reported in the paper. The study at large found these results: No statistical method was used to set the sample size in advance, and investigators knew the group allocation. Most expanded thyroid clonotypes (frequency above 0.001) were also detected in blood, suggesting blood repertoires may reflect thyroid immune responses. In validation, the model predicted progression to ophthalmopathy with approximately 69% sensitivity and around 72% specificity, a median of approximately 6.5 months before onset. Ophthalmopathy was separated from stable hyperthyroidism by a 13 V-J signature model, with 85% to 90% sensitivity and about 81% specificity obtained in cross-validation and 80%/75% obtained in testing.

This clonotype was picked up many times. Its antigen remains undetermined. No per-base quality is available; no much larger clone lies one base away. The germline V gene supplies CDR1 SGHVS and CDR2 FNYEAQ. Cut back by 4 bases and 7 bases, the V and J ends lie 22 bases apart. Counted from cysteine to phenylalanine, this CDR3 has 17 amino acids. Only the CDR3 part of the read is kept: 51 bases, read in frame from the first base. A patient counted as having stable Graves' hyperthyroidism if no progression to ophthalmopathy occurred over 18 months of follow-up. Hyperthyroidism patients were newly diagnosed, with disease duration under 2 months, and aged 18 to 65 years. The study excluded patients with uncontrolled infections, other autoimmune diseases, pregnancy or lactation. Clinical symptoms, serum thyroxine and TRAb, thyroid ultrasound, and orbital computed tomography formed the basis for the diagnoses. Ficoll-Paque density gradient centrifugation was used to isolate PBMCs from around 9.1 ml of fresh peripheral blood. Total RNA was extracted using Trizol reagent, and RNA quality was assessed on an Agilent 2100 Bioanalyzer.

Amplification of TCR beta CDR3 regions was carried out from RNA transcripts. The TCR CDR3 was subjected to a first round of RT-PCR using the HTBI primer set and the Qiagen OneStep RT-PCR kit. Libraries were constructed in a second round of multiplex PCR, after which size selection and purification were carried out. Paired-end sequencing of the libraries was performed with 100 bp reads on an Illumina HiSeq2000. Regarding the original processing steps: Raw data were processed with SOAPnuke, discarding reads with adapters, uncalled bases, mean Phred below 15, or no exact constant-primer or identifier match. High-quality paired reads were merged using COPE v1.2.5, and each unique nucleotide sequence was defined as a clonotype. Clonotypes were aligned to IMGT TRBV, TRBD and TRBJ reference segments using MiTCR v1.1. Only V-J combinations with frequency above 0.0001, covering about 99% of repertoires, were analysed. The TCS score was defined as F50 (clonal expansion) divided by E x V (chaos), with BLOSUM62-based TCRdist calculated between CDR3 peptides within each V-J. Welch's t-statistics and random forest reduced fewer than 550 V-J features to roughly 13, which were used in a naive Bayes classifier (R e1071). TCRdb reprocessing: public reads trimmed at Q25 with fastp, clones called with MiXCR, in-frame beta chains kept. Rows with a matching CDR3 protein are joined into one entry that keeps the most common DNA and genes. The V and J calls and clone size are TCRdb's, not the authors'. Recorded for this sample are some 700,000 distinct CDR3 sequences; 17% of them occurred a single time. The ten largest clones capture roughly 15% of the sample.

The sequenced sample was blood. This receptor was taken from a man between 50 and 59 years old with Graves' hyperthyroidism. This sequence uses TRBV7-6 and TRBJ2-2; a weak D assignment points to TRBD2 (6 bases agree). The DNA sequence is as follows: TGTGCCAGCAGCTCCTCGTCTGGGGAGCGGGCTGGCGGGGAGCTGTTTTTT. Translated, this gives CASSSSSGERAGGELFF. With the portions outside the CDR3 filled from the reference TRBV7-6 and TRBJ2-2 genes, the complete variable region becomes GAGVSQSPRYKVTKRGQDVALRCDPISGHVSLYWYRQALGQGPEFLTYFNYEAQQDKSGLPNDRFSAERPEGSISTLTIQRTEQRDSAMYRCASSSSSGERAGGELFFGEGSRLTVL.